This T cell receptor beta chain was sequenced during a study of CD8+ T cells in alopecia areata. Background on the study: Treated patients took oral tofacitinib at 5 to 10 mg twice daily.

Indicated treatment: oral pan-JAK inhibitor, 5-10 mg twice daily. About this clone: Its antigen remains unidentified.

Germline assignment: CDR1 LGHNA and CDR2 YSLEER. The CDR3 sequence is 17 residues long. The ends were cut back, 1 base at V and 2 bases at J, with 16 bases in the middle. The authors extracted RNA and reverse transcribed it into cDNA as the sequencing template. Only in-frame clones appear in the TCRdb table, and some are missing; sequencing was by immunoSEQ multiplex PCR. The data contain some 120,000 clones, around 63% of them singletons. Findings and limits, study-wide: Both scalp clonality and the expanded CD8+ clones among the top 100 showed a significant decrease with tofacitinib.

The genes are TRBV4-3 and TRBJ2-3, with a possible D match to TRBD2 (5 bases). The specimen comprised CD4+ T cells sorted from blood, sampled at week 4, from a patient treated with tofacitinib. This receptor was identified in a human donor with alopecia areata. CDR3 sequence: CASSQGDRAGNTDTQYF. The CDR3 nucleotides are TGCGCCAGCAGCCAAGGCGATCGGGCGGGTAACACAGATACGCAGTATTTT.